These T cell receptor beta chains were read from a single sample in a study of T cell responses to AZD1222 COVID-19 vaccine. This table comes from immunoSEQ multiplex PCR, and its TCRdb copy is limited to in-frame clones, with some not included. This table has 130,000 to 150,000 clones, around 90% appearing once. Sample: peripheral blood, taken 28 days after the second AZD1222 dose. These receptors came from an adult who received the AZD1222 COVID-19 vaccine. CDR3s include the opening cysteine and the closing phenylalanine or tryptophan. Clone size appears in some rows only: once, few, many, or a class for an expanded clone.

v_call: TRBV7-9; clone_size: .; cdr3_length: 13; j_call: TRBJ2-5; cdr3_aa: CASSLALGETQYF
v_call: TRBV9; clone_size: .; cdr3_length: 15; j_call: TRBJ1-2; cdr3_aa: CASSVGGTVSYGYTF
v_call: TRBV5-1; clone_size: .; cdr3_length: 13; j_call: TRBJ2-5; cdr3_aa: CASQTGSLETQYF
v_call: TRBV6-5; clone_size: .; cdr3_length: 15; j_call: TRBJ2-7; cdr3_aa: CASSELGQGGYEQYF
v_call: TRBV5-1; clone_size: .; cdr3_length: 14; j_call: TRBJ1-2; cdr3_aa: CASSLDSGAYGYTF
v_call: TRBV4-2; clone_size: .; cdr3_length: 13; j_call: TRBJ1-5; cdr3_aa: CASSQGSNQPQHF
v_call: TRBV5-1; clone_size: once; cdr3_length: 16; j_call: TRBJ2-3; cdr3_aa: CASSLRAGGNTDTQYF
v_call: TRBV15; clone_size: .; cdr3_length: 14; j_call: TRBJ1-5; cdr3_aa: CATSRETGDQPQHF
v_call: TRBV19; clone_size: .; cdr3_length: 11; j_call: TRBJ1-5; cdr3_aa: CASGDFSAQHF
v_call: TRBV5-5; clone_size: .; cdr3_length: 16; j_call: TRBJ2-6; cdr3_aa: CASSLMINSGANVLTF
v_call: TRBV15; clone_size: few; cdr3_length: 14; j_call: TRBJ1-1; cdr3_aa: CATSRPIGVTEAFF
v_call: TRBV29-1; clone_size: .; cdr3_length: 12; j_call: TRBJ2-5; cdr3_aa: CSVDRQQETQYF
v_call: TRBV7-3; clone_size: .; cdr3_length: 13; j_call: TRBJ2-5; cdr3_aa: CASSLIVGETQYF
v_call: TRBV7-6; clone_size: .; cdr3_length: 14; j_call: TRBJ2-5; cdr3_aa: CASSLWRGEETQYF
v_call: TRBV24-1; clone_size: .; cdr3_length: 13; j_call: TRBJ1-5; cdr3_aa: CATSLDGNQPQHF
v_call: TRBV30; clone_size: .; cdr3_length: 14; j_call: TRBJ2-7; cdr3_aa: CAWSVDSGLSEQYF
v_call: TRBV4-1; clone_size: .; cdr3_length: 17; j_call: TRBJ1-1; cdr3_aa: CASSHGQGSFMNTEAFF
v_call: TRBV25-1; clone_size: .; cdr3_length: 17; j_call: TRBJ2-5; cdr3_aa: CASSEPTGTVLGETQYF
v_call: TRBV29-1; clone_size: .; cdr3_length: 14; j_call: TRBJ1-1; cdr3_aa: CSVGGVGVNTEAFF
v_call: TRBV12-5; clone_size: .; cdr3_length: 15; j_call: TRBJ2-1; cdr3_aa: CASGQMAGARNEQFF
v_call: TRBV18; clone_size: .; cdr3_length: 13; j_call: TRBJ2-1; cdr3_aa: CASLGAGEDEQFF
v_call: TRBV4-1; clone_size: .; cdr3_length: 17; j_call: TRBJ2-5; cdr3_aa: CASSSTKGGVVRETQYF
v_call: TRBV7-9; clone_size: .; cdr3_length: 18; j_call: TRBJ2-3; cdr3_aa: CASSLTLGSGGPADTQYF
v_call: TRBV18; clone_size: .; cdr3_length: 17; j_call: TRBJ2-2; cdr3_aa: CASSPPSLAGGAGELFF
v_call: TRBV4-3; clone_size: once; cdr3_length: 15; j_call: TRBJ2-5; cdr3_aa: CASSQERSRQETQYF
v_call: TRBV28; clone_size: .; cdr3_length: 16; j_call: TRBJ2-1; cdr3_aa: CASSLYRDSSYNEQFF
v_call: TRBV4-1; clone_size: .; cdr3_length: 13; j_call: TRBJ2-3; cdr3_aa: CASSQERWDTQYF
v_call: TRBV30; clone_size: .; cdr3_length: 15; j_call: TRBJ2-7; cdr3_aa: CAWSDTSGRIYEQYF
v_call: TRBV6-2/TRBV6-3; clone_size: .; cdr3_length: 15; j_call: TRBJ1-5; cdr3_aa: CASSTGTGWSQPQHF
v_call: TRBV12-3/TRBV12-4; clone_size: .; cdr3_length: 12; j_call: TRBJ2-2; cdr3_aa: CASSLTRWELFF
v_call: TRBV30; clone_size: .; cdr3_length: 13; j_call: TRBJ1-5; cdr3_aa: CAWSLGSNQPQHF
v_call: TRBV6-2/TRBV6-3; clone_size: .; cdr3_length: 17; j_call: TRBJ1-5; cdr3_aa: CASSYSRKVNSNQPQHF
v_call: TRBV5-1; clone_size: .; cdr3_length: 14; j_call: TRBJ2-5; cdr3_aa: CASSSGTIQETQYF
v_call: TRBV6-5; clone_size: .; cdr3_length: 13; j_call: TRBJ1-2; cdr3_aa: CASSSLRGDGYTF
v_call: TRBV28; clone_size: .; cdr3_length: 17; j_call: TRBJ2-7; cdr3_aa: CASSTIPMGLAQYEQYF
v_call: TRBV6-5; clone_size: .; cdr3_length: 12; j_call: TRBJ1-5; cdr3_aa: CASRQGDQPQHF
v_call: TRBV5-5; clone_size: .; cdr3_length: 13; j_call: TRBJ1-3; cdr3_aa: CASSLGQTNTIYF
v_call: TRBV15; clone_size: .; cdr3_length: 15; j_call: TRBJ2-1; cdr3_aa: CATSRDVAGYNEQFF
v_call: TRBV24-1; clone_size: .; cdr3_length: 15; j_call: TRBJ2-5; cdr3_aa: CATSSAGASEETQYF
v_call: TRBV7-2; clone_size: .; cdr3_length: 13; j_call: TRBJ2-1; cdr3_aa: CASSLDRHNEQFF
v_call: TRBV20-1; clone_size: .; cdr3_length: 10; j_call: TRBJ1-1; cdr3_aa: CSTGDTEAFF
v_call: TRBV7-2; clone_size: .; cdr3_length: 17; j_call: TRBJ2-1; cdr3_aa: CASSLVATGASSNEQFF
v_call: TRBV11-1; clone_size: .; cdr3_length: 15; j_call: TRBJ1-1; cdr3_aa: CASTLSRTVNTEAFF
v_call: TRBV6-5; clone_size: .; cdr3_length: 14; j_call: TRBJ1-4; cdr3_aa: CASSRQGLGEKLFF
v_call: TRBV14; clone_size: .; cdr3_length: 17; j_call: TRBJ1-2; cdr3_aa: CASSSQGPDPYNYGYTF
v_call: TRBV5-1; clone_size: .; cdr3_length: 14; j_call: TRBJ1-4; cdr3_aa: CASSLGDINEKLFF
v_call: TRBV24-1; clone_size: once; cdr3_length: 14; j_call: TRBJ1-2; cdr3_aa: CATSDPDRIDGYTF
v_call: TRBV2; clone_size: once; cdr3_length: 15; j_call: TRBJ1-6; cdr3_aa: CASSEARTGNSPLHF
v_call: TRBV7-3; clone_size: .; cdr3_length: 16; j_call: TRBJ2-3; cdr3_aa: CASSLNSGAITDTQYF
v_call: TRBV7-9; clone_size: .; cdr3_length: 15; j_call: TRBJ1-5; cdr3_aa: CASSVSGKPGQPQHF
v_call: TRBV5-4; clone_size: .; cdr3_length: 16; j_call: TRBJ2-2; cdr3_aa: CASSRRLAGVSGELFF
v_call: TRBV3-1/TRBV3-2; clone_size: .; cdr3_length: 13; j_call: TRBJ1-5; cdr3_aa: CASSQSRDQPQHF
v_call: TRBV21-1; clone_size: .; cdr3_length: 19; j_call: TRBJ1-1; cdr3_aa: CASSPRGVAARRPNTEAFF
v_call: TRBV29-1; clone_size: .; cdr3_length: 13; j_call: TRBJ2-7; cdr3_aa: CSVVDREGSGQYF
v_call: TRBV9; clone_size: .; cdr3_length: 14; j_call: TRBJ2-1; cdr3_aa: CASGPGGGYNEQFF